The 15 T cell receptor beta chains in this list originate from one sample, sequenced in a study of cytomegalovirus exposure and HLA in healthy donors. Generated by immunoSEQ multiplex PCR, the TCRdb table keeps only in-frame clones and is missing some. The data show roughly 280,000 clones, with just over 85% seen just once and 0.95% to 1.1% held by the top ten. The sequencing sample was made of PBMCs. All receptors come from a woman under 30 in good health and CMV-seronegative.

The chain couples TRBV5-1 to TRBJ1-2; TRBD1 agrees at 8 bases. The CDR3 sequence is 14 residues long. V was pared by 1 base and J by 4 bases, with 3 bases of the junction left unmatched. Germline CDR1 SGHRS, CDR2 YFSETQ. The DNA for the CDR3 is TGCGCCAGCAGCTTGCAGGGGGCGTCCTATGGCTACACCTTC. Translated, it gives CASSLQGASYGYTF.

The chain is built from TRBV6-1 and TRBJ1-1; D is unresolved. Deletions cut 7 bases from V and 2 bases from J, with 17 bases between. This CDR3 has 15 amino acids. Germline CDR1 and CDR2: MNHNS and SASEGT. The CDR3 region has the DNA TGTGCCAGCATGGCTTCTACGGGAGGTAACACTGAAGCTTTCTTT. Translation gives CASMASTGGNTEAFF.

The chain couples TRBV27 to TRBJ1-1; TRBD1 is a possible D gene (5 bases). V lost 1 base and J lost 5, with 8 bases in between. This CDR3 is 13 amino acids long. Germline CDR1 MNHEY, CDR2 SMNVEV (reference sequence). In DNA, the CDR3 is TGTGCCAGCAGTTTATACGGGGGAACTGAAGCTTTCTTT. Encoded protein: CASSLYGGTEAFF.

This clone was recorded once. The chain combines TRBV5-6 with TRBJ1-4, with TRBD1 identical over 10 bases. Trimming at V came to 4 bases and at J to 6 bases, leaving 3 bases not matched to a gene. This CDR3 spans 14 amino acids. The germline CDR1 and CDR2 sequences are SGHDT and YYEEEE. The CDR3 DNA reads TGTGCCAGCAGCGGGGGACAGGGGTATGAAAAACTGTTTTTT. It yields the protein CASSGGQGYEKLFF.

V gene TRBV29-1 combines with J gene TRBJ1-4; no reliable D call. Deletions cut 0 bases from V and 3 bases from J, with 5 bases between. The CDR3 runs to 13 residues. Germline assignment: CDR1 SQVTM and CDR2 ANQGSEA. CDR3 DNA: TGCAGCGTTGAAGATCTCGCTAATGAAAAACTGTTTTTT. Residues: CSVEDLANEKLFF.

This sequence joins TRBV5-1 and TRBJ2-2, with 9 bases fitting TRBD1. Germline trimming cut 5 bases from V and 6 bases from J; bases unmatched to any gene: 11. Germline lookup yields CDR1 SGHRS and CDR2 YFSETQ. The CDR3 has 16 residues. CDR3 region: CASRPGTGPSAGELFF. The DNA for the CDR3 is TGCGCCAGCAGGCCCGGGACAGGGCCTTCTGCCGGGGAGCTGTTTTTT.

The chain joins TRBV13 to TRBJ2-1; 14 bases are shared with TRBD2. V shed 5 bases and J 0 bases; nucleotides not matched to a gene: 9. Germline V gene sequence: CDR1 PRHDT, CDR2 FYEKMQ (reference sequence). The CDR3 spans 19 residues. CDR3 region: CASSPGGTSGSGSYNEQFF. The DNA of the CDR3 is TGTGCCAGCAGCCCAGGGGGGACTAGCGGGAGCGGCTCCTACAATGAGCAGTTCTTC.

This clone was picked up one time. The V gene is TRBV30, the J gene TRBJ1-1; 7 bases agree with TRBD1. Germline-derived CDR1 and CDR2 are GTSNPN and SVGIG (reference sequence). V lost 8 bases to trimming and J lost 0 bases; unmatched junction nucleotides: 6. The CDR3 has 13 residues. CDR3 in amino acids: CARHRGLNTEAFF. The CDR3, as DNA: TGTGCCAGACACAGGGGACTGAACACTGAAGCTTTCTTT.

CDR3 sequence reads: CASSLGLAENNEQFF. The CDR3 bases are TGTGCCAGCAGCTTAGGATTAGCGGAGAACAATGAGCAGTTCTTC. The gene calls are TRBV7-7 and TRBJ2-1, with D tentatively TRBD2 (6 bases). Looked up from germline, CDR1 is SSHAT and CDR2 is FNYEAQ (reference sequence). CDR3 size: 15 residues. V lost 1 base and J lost 5, with 12 bases in between.

The chain uses TRBV7-6 and TRBJ2-7; the D gene is possibly TRBD2 (6 bases). CDR3 size: 16 residues. Germline V lookup: CDR1 SGHVS, CDR2 FNYEAQ. The V gene lost 5 bases and the J gene lost 2 bases, with 19 bases spanning the gap. The CDR3 bases are TGTGCCAGCAGCCCATTCGGGGGAGAGATTACCTACGAGCAGTACTTC. Translating it yields CASSPFGGEITYEQYF. Looking up the rest from reference TRBV7-6 and TRBJ2-7 gives the full variable domain: GAGVSQSPRYKVTKRGQDVALRCDPISGHVSLYWYRQALGQGPEFLTYFNYEAQQDKSGLPNDRFSAERPEGSISTLTIQRTEQRDSAMYRCASSPFGGEITYEQYFGPGTRLTVT.

This chain joins TRBV28 and TRBJ2-5; D is perhaps TRBD1 (5 bases). The germline V and J ends were trimmed by 4 bases and 2 bases, with 11 bases remaining between them. Looked up from germline, CDR1 is MDHEN and CDR2 is SYDVKM. This CDR3 is built from 14 residues. CDR3 DNA sequence: TGTGCCAGCAGTTATGTGTGGACACAAGAGACCCAGTACTTC. This codes for CASSYVWTQETQYF.

J is TRBJ2-5 and V is TRBV7-6; D unclear. Trimming stripped 1 base from V and 5 bases from J, with 14 bases between. The CDR3 contains 15 residues. Germline V gives CDR1 SGHVS, CDR2 FNYEAQ. This CDR3 reads CASSLEARRGETQYF. The CDR3 DNA sequence: TGTGCCAGCAGCTTAGAGGCCAGACGCGGCGAGACCCAGTACTTC.

This clone was recorded once. The V gene is TRBV4-3, the J gene TRBJ2-1; TRBD2 matches at 11 bases. The CDR3 totals 16 residues. Germline loops: CDR1 LGHNA, CDR2 YSLEER. J gave up 5 bases and V 4 bases, and 7 bases lay outside the gene matches. The CDR3 DNA reads TGCGCCAGCAGCCTAACACGACTAGCGGGGAACAATGAGCAGTTCTTC. Translated: CASSLTRLAGNNEQFF.

This clone appeared a few times. This sequence joins TRBV21-1 and TRBJ1-5. TRBV21-1 counts as a pseudogene. The CDR3 totals 15 residues. The CDR3 is CASNSGGSHEIPQHF. As DNA, the CDR3 is TGTGCCAGCAACTCGGGAGGGAGCCATGAGATTCCCCAGCATTTT.

The chain is built from TRBV28 and TRBJ2-7, with unresolved D. Trimming left V 4 bases short and J 5 bases short, with 15 bases between. The germline CDR1 and CDR2 sequences are MDHEN and SYDVKM. The CDR3 spans 14 residues. The CDR3 spells CASSSPAVRDEQYF. Here the CDR3 DNA reads TGTGCCAGCAGTTCCCCGGCGGTCCGGGACGAGCAGTACTTC.